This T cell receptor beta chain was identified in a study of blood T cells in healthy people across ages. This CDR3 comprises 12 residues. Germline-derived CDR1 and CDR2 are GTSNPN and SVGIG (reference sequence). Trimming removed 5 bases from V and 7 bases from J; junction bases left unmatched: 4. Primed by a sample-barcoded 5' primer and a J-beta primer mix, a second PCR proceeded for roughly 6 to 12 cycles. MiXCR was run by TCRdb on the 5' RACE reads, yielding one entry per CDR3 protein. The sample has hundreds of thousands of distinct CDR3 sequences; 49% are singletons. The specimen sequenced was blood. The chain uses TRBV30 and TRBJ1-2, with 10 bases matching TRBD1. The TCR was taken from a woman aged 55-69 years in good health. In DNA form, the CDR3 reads TGTGCCTGGCGACAGGGGGCTGGTGGCTACACCTTC. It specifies CAWRQGAGGYTF.